The 11 T cell receptor beta chains below all came from one sample that was sequenced in a study of vaccination effects on CD4 cells after COVID-19 (dated by TCRdb to between 2021 and 2022). Their antigens remain unidentified. Preparation of the library involved the immunoSEQ multiplex PCR assay. TCRdb stores this immuneACCESS table with in-frame sequences only. Part of the clones is absent; in the studies checked, under half of the shortfall reflects unresolved V genes, and no reason is known for the rest. The sample data list 35,000 to 40,000 clones, and approximately 75% of these were observed just once. About 3% of the sample is taken by the ten largest. After around eleven days of culture, CD4+ T cells were isolated with the EasySep CD4+ T cell isolation kit. The sequenced sample was CD4+ T cells from PBMCs cultured without peptide, obtained before COVID-19 vaccination. These receptors all come from a human donor who received a COVID-19 vaccine.

V gene TRBV10-3 combines with J gene TRBJ2-7; 7 nucleotides agree with TRBD2. Germline-derived CDR1 and CDR2 are ENHRY and SYGVKD. The CDR3 runs to 11 residues. Trimming cost V 10 bases and J 5 bases; bases outside gene matches: 5. As DNA, the CDR3 is TGTGCCACCAGCGGGAAAAACGAGCAGTACTTC. This gives the protein CATSGKNEQYF.

The J gene is TRBJ2-7, the V gene TRBV20-1; D gene unclear. There are 11 residues in the CDR3. V was shortened by 5 bases and J by 7 bases, with 12 bases between the two germline ends. Germline CDR1 DFQATT, CDR2 SNEGSKA (reference sequence). The CDR3 sequence is CSAAPLGEQYF. CDR3 bases: TGCAGTGCTGCGCCCTTGGGGGAGCAGTACTTC.

The genes are TRBV15 and TRBJ1-6; D may be TRBD1 (6 bases). The CDR3 length is 14 residues. The germline V gene encodes CDR1 LNHNV and CDR2 YYDKDF (reference sequence). Trimming pared 0 bases from V and 10 bases from J, leaving 10 bases between. The CDR3, as DNA: TGTGCCACCAGCAGAGACAGGGGAGTGTCACCCCTCCACTTT. Translating gives CATSRDRGVSPLHF.

The V and J genes are TRBV11-2 and TRBJ2-7, with 10 bases fitting TRBD2. The CDR3 totals 15 residues. Trimming took 3 bases from V and 6 from J; bases not matched to a gene: 8. Germline CDR1 and CDR2: SGHAT and FQNNGV. CDR3 sequence (DNA): TGTGCCAGCAGCTTCTCACGACTAGCGGGCTTCGAGCAGTACTTC. This translates into CASSFSRLAGFEQYF.

The V call is TRBV6-4, the J call TRBJ2-6, with D uncertain. This CDR3 spans 15 amino acids. V was shortened by 3 bases and J by 0 bases, with 6 bases between the two germline ends. Per the germline V gene, CDR1 is MRHNA and CDR2 is SNTAGT. The CDR3 region is CASSEEHSGANVLTF. DNA of the CDR3: TGTGCCAGCAGTGAAGAGCACTCTGGGGCCAACGTCCTGACTTTC.

The chain joins TRBV2 to TRBJ2-2; 10 bases are a match to TRBD1. CDR3 length equals 17 residues. CDR1 SNHLY and CDR2 FYNNEI come from the germline V gene. V was pared by 3 bases and J by 5 bases, with 9 bases of the junction left unmatched. The CDR3 sequence: CASSDYAGQGRTGELFF. CDR3 DNA sequence: TGTGCCAGCAGTGACTACGCGGGACAGGGGAGGACCGGGGAGCTGTTTTTT. Full variable domain (rest looked up from reference TRBV2 and TRBJ2-2): EPEVTQTPSHQVTQMGQEVILRCVPISNHLYFYWYRQILGQKVEFLVSFYNNEISEKSEIFDDQFSVERPDGSNFTLKIRSTKLEDSAMYFCASSDYAGQGRTGELFFGEGSRLTVL.

This sequence joins TRBV3-1 (or the pseudogene TRBV3-2) and TRBJ1-1, with a possible D match to TRBD1 (5 bases). The CDR3 runs to 15 residues. With 4 bases removed from V and 2 bases from J, the gap between germline ends came to 14 bases. From germline, CDR1 is LGHDT and CDR2 YNNKEL (reference sequence). CDR3 in DNA: TGTGCCAGCAGCCCGGGGGGGAAGGTAAACACTGAAGCTTTCTTT. Its protein is CASSPGGKVNTEAFF.

CDR3 in amino acids: CAISLQENGEQFF. CDR3 coding DNA: TGTGCCATCAGCCTCCAGGAGAACGGTGAGCAGTTCTTC. V and J are TRBV10-3 and TRBJ2-1; D unresolved. Trimming shortened V by 6 bases and J by 9 bases, and 15 bases separated the two germline ends. The V gene's germline CDR1 is ENHRY and CDR2 SYGVKD. This CDR3 has 13 residues.

The chain joins TRBV5-1 to TRBJ2-3; D gene uncertain. V was cut by 0 bases and J by 1 base, with 3 bases left in between. The germline V gene has CDR1 SGHRS and CDR2 YFSETQ. The CDR3 has 13 amino acids. CDR3 residues: CASSLDRTDTQYF. As DNA, the CDR3 is TGCGCCAGCAGCTTGGACCGCACAGATACGCAGTATTTT.

This chain joins TRBV19 and TRBJ2-5; D perhaps matches TRBD1 (7 bases). CDR1 is LNHDA, CDR2 SQIVND, per germline (reference sequence). Trimming took 9 bases from V and 5 from J, leaving 22 bases between them. There are 15 residues in the CDR3. The CDR3 here is CASQLRDSRGETQYF. The CDR3 DNA sequence: TGTGCCAGCCAACTCCGGGACAGCCGGGGGGAGACCCAGTACTTC. The complete variable domain, with remaining parts taken from reference TRBV19 and TRBJ2-5, reads DGGITQSPKYLFRKEGQNVTLSCEQNLNHDAMYWYRQDPGQGLRLIYYSQIVNDFQKGDIAEGYSVSREKKESFPLTVTSAQKNPTAFYLCASQLRDSRGETQYFGPGTRLLVL.

The table lists this clone with a count of one. The chain joins TRBV11-2 to TRBJ2-6; no clear D. With 5 bases removed from V and 0 bases from J, the gap between germline ends came to 11 bases. Germline assignment: CDR1 SGHAT and CDR2 FQNNGV. The CDR3 has 16 residues. The CDR3 DNA sequence: TGTGCCAGCAGCCGCCCACCAAACTCTGGGGCCAACGTCCTGACTTTC. Residues: CASSRPPNSGANVLTF. Looking up the rest from reference TRBV11-2 and TRBJ2-6 gives the full variable domain: EAGVAQSPRYKIIEKRQSVAFWCNPISGHATLYWYQQILGQGPKLLIQFQNNGVVDDSQLPKDRFSAERLKGVDSTLKIQPAKLEDSAVYLCASSRPPNSGANVLTFGAGSRLTVL.